This TCR beta chain was identified during a study of T cell responses to AZD1222 COVID-19 vaccine. Second doses at about 4 or about 12 weeks were pooled. Clones were sequenced by immunoSEQ multiplex PCR, and TCRdb holds only the in-frame ones, with some missing. This sample has 160,000 or so clones, with about 91% found just once. Concerning this clone itself: The antigen is unknown.

Germline values: CDR1 LNHDA, CDR2 SQIVND (reference sequence). Between the trimmed V and J ends, which lost 3 bases and 5 bases, there was a span of 10 bases. The CDR3 spans 13 residues. Study-wide findings and caveats: Reportedly, nearly half the spike-specific TCRs target unmutated variant regions. Just a handful of AZD1222 recipients tested seropositive at baseline.

The V gene is TRBV19, the J gene TRBJ1-1, with unresolved D. The origin of this receptor is an adult who received the AZD1222 COVID-19 vaccine. This specimen was peripheral blood, taken 28 days after the second AZD1222 dose. This CDR3 is CASSIGLGTEAFF. The CDR3 nucleotides are TGTGCCAGTAGTATCGGCTTGGGAACTGAAGCTTTCTTT.